This is a list of T cell receptor beta chains from one sample in a study of blood T cell repertoires in COVID-19. TCRdb keeps only in-frame clones here, not all; method: immunoSEQ multiplex PCR. The repertoire includes 120,000 to 150,000 clones, roughly nine tenths of them detected once, and around 2.9% sits in the top ten. The sample was peripheral blood. These receptors were obtained from a woman aged 55-69 years with active COVID-19. The CDR3 runs from the conserved cysteine through the conserved F or W. The order of the fields is J gene, CDR3 length, clone size, D gene, V gene, CDR3 protein, CDR3 DNA. D genes are given only for firm matches. Some rows have no size entry. The others give once, few or many, or a class for an expanded clone.

>TRBJ2-5|12|-|-|TRBV30
CAWSSPQETQYF
TGTGCCTGGAGTAGCCCCCAAGAGACCCAGTACTTC
>TRBJ1-1|18|-|TRBD1|TRBV15
CATSRPGTGVWRKTEAFF
TGTGCCACCAGCAGACCGGGGACAGGGGTTTGGCGGAAAACTGAAGCTTTCTTT
>TRBJ1-5|14|-|TRBD1|TRBV20-1
CSASPRGRSQPQHF
TGCAGTGCTAGTCCCAGGGGGCGATCTCAGCCCCAGCATTTT
>TRBJ1-2|13|-|-|TRBV12-3/TRBV12-4
CASFTFGGYGYTF
TGTGCCAGCTTTACCTTTGGCGGCTATGGCTACACCTTC
>TRBJ2-1|15|-|TRBD1|TRBV5-4
CASQADRGTYNEQFF
TGTGCCAGTCAGGCGGACAGGGGGACCTACAATGAGCAGTTCTTC
>TRBJ2-6|14|-|-|TRBV11-2
CASSWATGANVLTF
TGTGCCAGCAGCTGGGCGACTGGGGCCAACGTCCTGACTTTC
>TRBJ1-1|14|-|-|TRBV9
CASSPRLMNTEAFF
TGTGCCAGCAGCCCCCGGTTGATGAACACTGAAGCTTTCTTT
>TRBJ2-7|14|once|TRBD1|TRBV6-5
CASSRGQASYEQYF
TGTGCCAGCAGTAGGGGACAGGCATCCTACGAGCAGTACTTC
>TRBJ1-1|14|-|-|TRBV6-2/TRBV6-3
CASSKGLWNTEAFF
TGTGCCAGCAGCAAGGGGTTATGGAACACTGAAGCTTTCTTT
>TRBJ2-1|15|-|TRBD1|TRBV24-1
CATSDTGTGQYEQFF
TGTGCCACCAGTGATACCGGGACAGGGCAATATGAGCAGTTCTTC
>TRBJ1-3|15|few|TRBD1|TRBV7-9
CASSFSGQGRNTIYF
TGTGCCAGCAGCTTTTCCGGACAGGGAAGAAACACCATATATTTT
>TRBJ2-2|14|-|-|TRBV5-5
CASSLAVNTGELFF
TGTGCCAGCAGCTTGGCAGTGAACACCGGGGAGCTGTTTTTT
>TRBJ2-7|15|-|TRBD1|TRBV19
CASSIPGQGIYEQYF
TGTGCCAGTAGTATACCGGGACAGGGGATCTACGAGCAGTACTTC
>TRBJ2-1|14|-|TRBD2|TRBV10-3
CASGVASGSNEQFF
TGTGCCTCAGGCGTGGCTAGCGGGAGCAATGAGCAGTTCTTC
>TRBJ1-4|17|-|-|TRBV7-9
CASSPWGRGGTNEKLFF
TGTGCCAGCAGCCCCTGGGGAAGGGGAGGAACTAATGAAAAACTGTTTTTT
>TRBJ1-2|13|once|-|TRBV7-2
CASSFSSADGYTF
TGTGCCAGCAGCTTCTCCTCCGCGGATGGCTACACCTTC
>TRBJ1-2|14|-|-|TRBV6-5
CASSQTGTSYGYTF
TGTGCCAGCAGCCAGACAGGCACCTCCTATGGCTACACCTTC
>TRBJ1-6|15|-|-|TRBV4-2
CASSQDQQYGSPLHF
TGTGCCAGCAGCCAAGATCAACAGTACGGTTCACCCCTCCACTTT
>TRBJ1-1|12|few|TRBD1|TRBV6-6
CASSYRDSEAFF
TGTGCCAGCAGTTACCGGGACAGCGAAGCTTTCTTT
>TRBJ2-7|14|-|TRBD2|TRBV18
CASSQAGWTYEQYF
TGTGCCAGCTCACAAGCGGGATGGACCTACGAGCAGTACTTC
>TRBJ2-7|16|-|TRBD2|TRBV25-1
CADPGTSEPRVYEQYF
TGTGCCGACCCGGGGACTAGCGAACCGAGGGTCTACGAGCAGTACTTC
>TRBJ2-3|16|-|-|TRBV7-2
CASSEGDPGRRDTQYF
TGTGCCAGCTCCGAGGGGGACCCCGGGCGGCGAGATACGCAGTATTTT
>TRBJ1-5|16|few|-|TRBV4-1
CASSHAQTGFWQPQHF
TGCGCCAGCAGCCATGCACAAACGGGGTTTTGGCAGCCCCAGCATTTT
>TRBJ1-1|16|-|-|TRBV19
CASSSPPTLMNTEAFF
TGTGCCAGTAGTTCCCCCCCCACTCTGATGAACACTGAAGCTTTCTTT
>TRBJ1-1|21|-|TRBD1|TRBV15
CATLTSPLKDRDPQGNTEAFF
TGTGCCACCCTGACCTCCCCGCTGAAAGACAGGGACCCTCAGGGAAACACTGAAGCTTTCTTT
>TRBJ2-1|17|-|TRBD2|TRBV19
CASSSQSGLAGLNEQFF
TGTGCCAGTAGTAGCCAATCGGGACTAGCGGGACTCAATGAGCAGTTCTTC
>TRBJ2-7|12|-|TRBD1|TRBV6-2/TRBV6-3
CASSHTGGEQYF
TGTGCCAGCAGTCATACAGGGGGCGAGCAGTACTTC
>TRBJ2-7|14|-|-|TRBV28
CASRGAGRSYEQYF
TGTGCCAGCAGGGGAGCGGGTCGCTCCTACGAGCAGTACTTC
>TRBJ1-4|15|-|-|TRBV4-1
CASSQPFQTNEKLFF
TGCGCCAGCAGCCAACCGTTTCAGACTAATGAAAAACTGTTTTTT
>TRBJ1-1|12|-|-|TRBV30
CASRVLNTEAFF
TGTGCCTCCAGGGTTTTGAACACTGAAGCTTTCTTT
>TRBJ2-3|12|once|-|TRBV3-1/TRBV3-2
CASSQAADTQYF
TGTGCCAGCAGCCAAGCCGCAGATACGCAGTATTTT
>TRBJ1-2|16|-|TRBD1|TRBV7-8
CASRQLPGQGTGGYTF
TGTGCCAGCAGGCAGCTCCCGGGACAGGGAACGGGCGGCTACACCTTC
>TRBJ2-2|14|-|-|TRBV7-2
CASSFSGSAGELFF
TGTGCCAGCAGCTTTTCCGGGAGTGCCGGGGAGCTGTTTTTT
>TRBJ1-6|13|-|-|TRBV10-1
CASSSGVGSPLHF
TGCGCCAGCAGTTCAGGGGTCGGGTCACCCCTCCACTTT
>TRBJ2-5|15|-|-|TRBV20-1
CSASIVGGIQETQYF
TGCAGTGCTAGTATTGTGGGGGGTATTCAAGAGACCCAGTACTTC
>TRBJ2-2|18|-|TRBD2|TRBV5-5
CASLRQPLAGGLGGELFF
TGTGCCAGCCTCCGCCAGCCCCTAGCGGGAGGCCTAGGCGGGGAGCTGTTTTTT
>TRBJ2-3|15|-|TRBD2|TRBV19
CASSISAGGTDTQYF
TGTGCCAGTAGTATATCAGCGGGAGGAACAGATACGCAGTATTTT
>TRBJ2-1|15|-|TRBD2|TRBV19
CASSITSGAFNEQFF
TGTGCCAGTAGTATCACTAGCGGGGCCTTCAATGAGCAGTTCTTC
>TRBJ1-1|12|-|-|TRBV5-1
CASRREGTEAFF
TGCGCCAGCAGAAGGGAGGGCACTGAAGCTTTCTTT
>TRBJ2-7|14|-|-|TRBV27
CASSNSGEIYEQYF
TGTGCCAGCTCTAATTCTGGGGAGATCTACGAGCAGTACTTC
>TRBJ2-7|14|-|-|TRBV5-5
CASSLAAGAREQYF
TGTGCCAGCAGCTTGGCGGCAGGGGCGCGTGAGCAGTACTTC
>TRBJ1-2|13|-|TRBD1|TRBV29-1
CSTIRDREYGYTF
TGCAGCACAATCCGGGACAGGGAGTATGGCTACACCTTC
>TRBJ1-1|12|-|-|TRBV19
CASSIRNTEAFF
TGTGCCAGTAGTATACGGAACACTGAAGCTTTCTTT
>TRBJ2-7|16|-|TRBD2|TRBV7-8
CASSSGLAGPFYEQYF
TGTGCCAGCAGCTCAGGACTAGCGGGACCTTTCTACGAGCAGTACTTC
>TRBJ1-4|15|-|TRBD1|TRBV5-1
CASSSMTGMDEKLFF
TGCGCCAGCAGCTCTATGACAGGGATGGACGAAAAACTGTTTTTT
>TRBJ2-5|14|-|TRBD1|TRBV10-1
CASSRDRGRETQYF
TGCGCCAGCAGCCGGGACAGGGGGCGAGAGACCCAGTACTTC
>TRBJ2-1|16|-|TRBD2|TRBV3-1/TRBV3-2
CASSQGPSGREGEQFF
TGTGCCAGCAGCCAAGGTCCAAGCGGGAGGGAAGGTGAGCAGTTCTTC
>TRBJ2-7|15|once|TRBD1|TRBV6-5
CASPSQGIGTYEQYF
TGTGCCAGTCCTTCACAGGGGATTGGGACCTACGAGCAGTACTTC
>TRBJ2-1|16|-|TRBD2|TRBV19
CASSSRVAGAYNEQFF
TGTGCCAGTAGCTCTAGGGTAGCGGGCGCTTACAATGAGCAGTTCTTC
>TRBJ2-5|13|-|TRBD1|TRBV19
CASSTNRGETQYF
TGTGCCAGTAGTACGAACAGGGGAGAGACCCAGTACTTC
>TRBJ2-1|12|-|TRBD2|TRBV7-9
CASSLGLNEQFF
TGTGCCAGCAGCTTGGGACTAAATGAGCAGTTCTTC
>TRBJ1-4|13|-|-|TRBV2
CASRIDRTEKLFF
TGTGCCAGCAGGATCGACAGGACCGAAAAACTGTTTTTT